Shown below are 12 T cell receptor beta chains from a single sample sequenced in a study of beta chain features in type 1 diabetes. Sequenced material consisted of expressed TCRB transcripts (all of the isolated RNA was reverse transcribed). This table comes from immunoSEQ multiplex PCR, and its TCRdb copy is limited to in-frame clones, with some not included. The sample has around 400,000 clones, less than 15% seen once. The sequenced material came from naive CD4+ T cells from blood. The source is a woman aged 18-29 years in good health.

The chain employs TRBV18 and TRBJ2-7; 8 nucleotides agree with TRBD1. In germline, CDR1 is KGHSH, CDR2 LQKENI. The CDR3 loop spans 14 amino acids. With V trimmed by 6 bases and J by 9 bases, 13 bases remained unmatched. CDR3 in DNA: TGTGCCAGCTCCCAGGGACAGGAGGGACGAGGGCAGTACTTC. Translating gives CASSQGQEGRGQYF.

The CDR3 region is CASSKGEQGPMNTEAFF. CDR3 DNA sequence: TGTGCCAGTAGTAAAGGAGAGCAGGGGCCCATGAACACTGAAGCTTTCTTT. The chain is built from TRBV19 and TRBJ1-1; D perhaps matches TRBD1 (6 bases). This CDR3 comprises 17 residues. Germline V gene lookup returns CDR1 LNHDA and CDR2 SQIVND (reference sequence). V gave up 4 bases and J gave up 0 bases, with 18 bases separating them.

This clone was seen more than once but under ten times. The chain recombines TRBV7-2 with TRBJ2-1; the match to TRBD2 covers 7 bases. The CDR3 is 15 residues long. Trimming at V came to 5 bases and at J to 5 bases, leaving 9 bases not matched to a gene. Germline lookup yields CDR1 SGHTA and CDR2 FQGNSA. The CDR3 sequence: CASSPGTIRNNEQFF. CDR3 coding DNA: TGTGCCAGCAGCCCGGGGACTATTCGAAACAATGAGCAGTTCTTC.

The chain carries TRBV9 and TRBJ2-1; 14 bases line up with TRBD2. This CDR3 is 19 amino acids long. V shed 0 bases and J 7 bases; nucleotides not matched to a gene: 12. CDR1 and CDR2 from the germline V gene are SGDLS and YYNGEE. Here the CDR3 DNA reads TGTGCCAGCAGCGTAGATGGGACTAGCGGGAGTATAAGGTGGAATGAGCAGTTCTTC. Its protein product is CASSVDGTSGSIRWNEQFF. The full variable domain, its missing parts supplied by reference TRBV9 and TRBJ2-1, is DSGVTQTPKHLITATGQRVTLRCSPRSGDLSVYWYQQSLDQGLQFLIQYYNGEERAKGNILERFSAQQFPDLHSELNLSSLELGDSALYFCASSVDGTSGSIRWNEQFFGPGTRLTVL.

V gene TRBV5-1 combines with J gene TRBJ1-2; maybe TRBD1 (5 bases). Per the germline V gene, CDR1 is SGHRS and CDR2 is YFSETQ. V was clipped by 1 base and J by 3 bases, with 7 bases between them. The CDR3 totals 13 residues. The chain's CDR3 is CASSLRGDYGYTF. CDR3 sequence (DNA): TGCGCCAGCAGCTTGAGGGGCGACTATGGCTACACCTTC. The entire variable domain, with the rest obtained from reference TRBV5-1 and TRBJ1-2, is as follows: KAGVTQTPRYLIKTRGQQVTLSCSPISGHRSVSWYQQTPGQGLQFLFEYFSETQRNKGNFPGRFSGRQFSNSRSEMNVSTLELGDSALYLCASSLRGDYGYTFGSGTRLTVV.

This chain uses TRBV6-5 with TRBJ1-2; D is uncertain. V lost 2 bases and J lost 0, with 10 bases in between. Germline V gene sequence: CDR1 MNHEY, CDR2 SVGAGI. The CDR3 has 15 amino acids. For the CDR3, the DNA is TGTGCCAGCAGTTACACCGGGAGGTCTAACTATGGCTACACCTTC. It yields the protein CASSYTGRSNYGYTF.

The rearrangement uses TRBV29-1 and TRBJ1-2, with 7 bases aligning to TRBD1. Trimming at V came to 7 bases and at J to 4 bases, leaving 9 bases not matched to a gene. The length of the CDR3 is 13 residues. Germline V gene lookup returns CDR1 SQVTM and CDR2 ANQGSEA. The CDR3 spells CSGLTGTVYGYTF. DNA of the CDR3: TGCAGCGGACTGACAGGGACGGTCTATGGCTACACCTTC.

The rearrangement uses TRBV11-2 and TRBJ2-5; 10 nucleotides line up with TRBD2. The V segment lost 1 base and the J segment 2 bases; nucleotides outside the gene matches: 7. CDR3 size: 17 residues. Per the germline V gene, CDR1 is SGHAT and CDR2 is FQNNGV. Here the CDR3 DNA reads TGTGCCAGCAGCTTAGTGTTGGGACTAGCGATGCAAGAGACCCAGTACTTC. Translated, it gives CASSLVLGLAMQETQYF.

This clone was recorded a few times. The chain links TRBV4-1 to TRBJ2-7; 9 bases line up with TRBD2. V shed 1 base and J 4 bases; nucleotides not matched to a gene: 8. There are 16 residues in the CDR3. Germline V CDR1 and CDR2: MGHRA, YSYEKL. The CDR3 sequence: CASSQAAAGGPYEQYF. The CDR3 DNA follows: TGCGCCAGCAGCCAAGCGGCTGCGGGAGGGCCATACGAGCAGTACTTC.

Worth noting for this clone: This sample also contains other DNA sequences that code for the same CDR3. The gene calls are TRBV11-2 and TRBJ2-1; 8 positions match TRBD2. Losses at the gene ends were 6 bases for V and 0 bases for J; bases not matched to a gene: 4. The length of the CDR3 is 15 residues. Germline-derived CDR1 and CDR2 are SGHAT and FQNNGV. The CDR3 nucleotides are TGTGCCAGCAGTCTAGCGGGTAGCTCCTACAATGAGCAGTTCTTC. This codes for CASSLAGSSYNEQFF.

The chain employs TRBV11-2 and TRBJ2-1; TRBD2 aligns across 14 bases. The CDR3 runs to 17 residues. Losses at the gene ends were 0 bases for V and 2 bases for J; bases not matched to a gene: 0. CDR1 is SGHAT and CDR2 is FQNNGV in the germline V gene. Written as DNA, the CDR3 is TGTGCCAGCAGCTTAGAGACTAGCGGGAGGGCCTACAATGAGCAGTTCTTC. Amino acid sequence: CASSLETSGRAYNEQFF.

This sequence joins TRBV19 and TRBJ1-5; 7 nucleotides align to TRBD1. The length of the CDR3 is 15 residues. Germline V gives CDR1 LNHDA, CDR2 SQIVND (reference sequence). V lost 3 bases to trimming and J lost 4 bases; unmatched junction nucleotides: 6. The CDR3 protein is CASSMGQQANQPQHF. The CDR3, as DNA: TGTGCCAGTAGTATGGGACAGCAAGCAAATCAGCCCCAGCATTTT.